The 21 T cell receptor beta chains below come from one sample, sequenced in a study of T-cell reconstitution after alpha-beta-depleted transplantation in children (dated by TCRdb to between 2015 and 2016). Libraries were prepared through PCR. The listed sequencing device is Illumina HiSeq 2500. TCR libraries were prepared with molecular barcoding, using unique molecular identifiers to normalize TCRbeta repertoire quantification. Using fastp trimming at Q25 and MiXCR clonotype assembly, TCRdb reanalyzed the public sequencing data and kept in-frame beta chains. A single entry per CDR3 protein holds the most common genes and DNA from its merged rows. In this sample the table shows 800,000 to 1,000,000 distinct CDR3 sequences, 25% to 35% of which occur a single time. Jointly, the top ten make up over 25% of the sample. The intended sense of this specimen's treatment or condition label: allogeneic hematopoietic cell transplantation with graft depleted of TCRalphabeta T cells and CD19 B cells.

The sequencing here drew on PBMCs, mostly from graft donor cells, taken 360 days after TCRalphabeta/CD19-depleted stem cell transplant. The receptors here all came from a boy under two years old who had a stem cell transplant for SCID, so the T cells may come from the graft donor.

The V gene is TRBV20-1, the J gene TRBJ2-3, with 10 bases identical to TRBD2. Germline CDR1 is DFQATT and CDR2 is SNEGSKA (reference sequence). V shed 4 bases, J shed 2 bases, and the junction held 9 bases outside the gene matches. CDR3 length: 16 residues. CDR3 region: CSAISAAGGNTDTQYF. In DNA, the CDR3 is TGCAGTGCTATTTCGGCAGCGGGGGGGAACACAGATACGCAGTATTTT.

This chain joins TRBV5-1 and TRBJ2-1; TRBD2 matches 11 bases. Germline CDR1 and CDR2: SGHRS and YFSETQ. The CDR3 consists of 16 residues. V shed 4 bases, J shed 5 bases, and the junction held 8 bases outside the gene matches. The CDR3 is CASSTRVLAGDNEQFF. Written as DNA, the CDR3 is TGCGCCAGCAGCACACGGGTACTAGCGGGGGACAATGAGCAGTTCTTC. Using reference TRBV5-1 and TRBJ2-1 for the parts outside the CDR3, the full variable domain is KAGVTQTPRYLIKTRGQQVTLSCSPISGHRSVSWYQQTPGQGLQFLFEYFSETQRNKGNFPGRFSGRQFSNSRSEMNVSTLELGDSALYLCASSTRVLAGDNEQFFGPGTRLTVL.

This clonotype was detected only a few times. V gene TRBV5-1 combines with J gene TRBJ1-1; tentative D call: TRBD1 (5 bases). This CDR3 has 12 amino acids. V lost 4 bases, J lost 8 bases, and 12 bases lay in between. The V gene's germline CDR1 is SGHRS and CDR2 YFSETQ. The DNA of the CDR3 is TGCGCCAGCAGCAGGGAGGGGTACGAAGCTTTCTTT. Translation: CASSREGYEAFF.

This rearrangement joins TRBV12-3 or TRBV12-4 to TRBJ2-4; D uncertain. The CDR3 runs to 15 residues. Trimming stripped 0 bases from V and 1 base from J, with 7 bases between. In DNA, the CDR3 is TGTGCCAGCAGTTTAGCGGTTTTGGCCAAAAACATTCAGTACTTC. This codes for CASSLAVLAKNIQYF.

The chain is built from TRBV7-9 and TRBJ1-2; 8 bases match TRBD1. Per the germline V gene, CDR1 is SEHNR and CDR2 is FQNEAQ (reference sequence). Trimming cost V 5 bases and J 7 bases; bases outside gene matches: 9. The CDR3 is 14 residues long. CDR3 nucleotides: TGTGCCAGCAGCGGACGGACAGGGTCACCTGGCTACACCTTC. Protein product: CASSGRTGSPGYTF.

The rearrangement uses TRBV2 and TRBJ2-6; no clear D. Trimming stripped 8 bases from V and 4 bases from J, with 6 bases between. Germline values: CDR1 SNHLY, CDR2 FYNNEI. There are 12 residues in the CDR3. The CDR3 DNA sequence: TGTGCCAGCGCCCCGGGGGCCAACGTCCTGACTTTC. Translation: CASAPGANVLTF.

This clonotype was observed a few times. The rearrangement uses TRBV7-2 and TRBJ2-3; 7 bases line up with TRBD2. CDR3 length: 16 residues. Germline assignment: CDR1 SGHTA and CDR2 FQGNSA. V shed 1 base and J 3 bases; nucleotides not matched to a gene: 7. The CDR3 here is CASSLVPASGTDTQYF. The CDR3 DNA reads as TGTGCCAGCAGCTTAGTTCCAGCTAGCGGAACAGATACGCAGTATTTT.

This clonotype was seen only a few times. The rearrangement joins TRBV7-2 to TRBJ2-2, with unresolved D. This CDR3 has 15 residues. The germline V and J ends were trimmed by 1 base and 6 bases, with 12 bases remaining between them. Germline V CDR1 and CDR2: SGHTA, FQGNSA. The DNA of the CDR3 is TGTGCCAGCAGCTTAGGGCTAGGGATGCCCGGGGAGCTGTTTTTT. Protein sequence: CASSLGLGMPGELFF.

The chain is built from TRBV9 and TRBJ1-1, with TRBD1 as a possible D gene (6 bases). Trimming left V 5 bases short and J 8 bases short, with 25 bases between. CDR3 length equals 16 residues. Germline-derived CDR1 and CDR2 are SGDLS and YYNGEE. CDR3 in amino acids: CASRPGDWGPWGEAFF. The CDR3 DNA reads TGTGCCAGCAGGCCGGGTGATTGGGGGCCCTGGGGCGAAGCTTTCTTT.

This sequence joins TRBV4-1 and TRBJ2-7; D perhaps matches TRBD2 (7 bases). This CDR3 has 16 amino acids. Germline-derived CDR1 and CDR2 are MGHRA and YSYEKL. V was shortened by 1 base and J by 1 base, with 14 bases between the two germline ends. CDR3 loop: CASSQGSGTPSYEQYF. The CDR3 DNA sequence: TGCGCCAGCAGCCAAGGGAGCGGGACACCGTCCTACGAGCAGTACTTC.

This clonotype has only a few counts. The chain uses TRBV20-1 and TRBJ2-3; D perhaps matches TRBD2 (6 bases). In germline, CDR1 is DFQATT, CDR2 SNEGSKA (reference sequence). The CDR3 consists of 13 residues. Trimming shortened V by 1 base and J by 9 bases, and 14 bases separated the two germline ends. Here the CDR3 reads CSARVGGTLTQYF. Written as DNA, the CDR3 is TGCAGTGCTAGAGTTGGGGGGACTTTGACGCAGTATTTT.

This clonotype occurred many times. The V and J genes are TRBV7-9 and TRBJ1-1; D is unresolved. The CDR3 totals 16 residues. V dropped 1 base and J dropped 3 bases, with 15 bases sitting between them. CDR1 is SEHNR, CDR2 FQNEAQ, per germline (reference sequence). The DNA for the CDR3 is TGTGCCAGCAGCTTAGACGAAGGGTGGTCGGACACTGAAGCTTTCTTT. It specifies CASSLDEGWSDTEAFF.

The chain uses TRBV30 and TRBJ2-3; D tentatively reads TRBD1 or TRBD2 (6 bases each). The ends were cut back, 5 bases at V and 12 bases at J, with 15 bases in the middle. Germline CDR1 and CDR2: GTSNPN and SVGIG (reference sequence). This CDR3 comprises 11 residues. CDR3 DNA sequence: TGTGCCTGGGGCCCCGGGGGCATACAGTATTTT. Translated, it gives CAWGPGGIQYF.

The DNA for the CDR3 is TGTGCCAGCAGCCACGGGACTAGAAAACGAGATACGCAGTATTTT. This sequence encodes CASSHGTRKRDTQYF. V and J are TRBV12-3 or TRBV12-4 and TRBJ2-3; 8 bases align to TRBD2. CDR3 size: 15 residues. J lost 5 bases, V lost 6 bases, and 10 bases had no gene match.

This clonotype was picked up a small number of times. The rearrangement uses TRBV20-1 and TRBJ2-3; 13 nucleotides match TRBD2. Germline V gene data show CDR1 as DFQATT and CDR2 as SNEGSKA (reference sequence). Unmatched junction bases numbered 14, after V lost 1 base and J lost 4 bases. CDR3 length equals 19 residues. CDR3 sequence reads: CSARVTSGGVHIRPDTQYF. The CDR3 DNA sequence: TGCAGTGCTAGAGTTACTAGCGGGGGGGTTCATATCAGGCCAGATACGCAGTATTTT.

The chain carries TRBV28 and TRBJ2-7; the D gene is possibly TRBD2 (5 bases). The germline V gene encodes CDR1 MDHEN and CDR2 SYDVKM. This CDR3 comprises 16 residues. V lost 1 base to trimming and J lost 0 bases, with 13 bases between them. The CDR3 nucleotides read TGTGCCAGCAGTTTATACGGCGGGTGGGTCTCCTACGAGCAGTACTTC. Amino acids: CASSLYGGWVSYEQYF.

This clonotype was seen more than once but under ten times. The chain carries TRBV20-1 and TRBJ1-2; tentative D call: TRBD1 (6 bases). Germline lookup yields CDR1 DFQATT and CDR2 SNEGSKA (reference sequence). V lost 6 bases and J lost 3, with 14 bases in between. The CDR3 contains 13 residues. CDR3 protein: CSAPTGFYYGYTF. CDR3 nucleotide sequence: TGCAGTGCCCCGACAGGTTTCTACTATGGCTACACCTTC.

The rearrangement joins TRBV20-1 to TRBJ1-3; possible D gene TRBD1, 5 bases. This CDR3 is 12 amino acids long. The germline V gene has CDR1 DFQATT and CDR2 SNEGSKA (reference sequence). V lost 5 bases to trimming and J lost 5 bases, with 10 bases between them. The CDR3 reads CSADRGRNTIYF. CDR3 DNA sequence: TGCAGTGCTGACCGGGGGAGAAACACCATATATTTT.

This clonotype was found a few times. CDR3 residues: CSATLWDRDEQFF. The CDR3, as DNA: TGCAGTGCTACTCTTTGGGACAGGGACGAGCAGTTCTTC. This chain joins TRBV20-1 and TRBJ2-1; 9 bases fit TRBD1. Per germline, CDR1 DFQATT and CDR2 SNEGSKA (reference sequence). The CDR3 spans 13 residues. With V trimmed by 4 bases and J by 10 bases, 8 bases remained unmatched.

The gene calls are TRBV9 and TRBJ2-1; 11 nucleotides match TRBD2. The CDR3 is made up of 16 amino acids. Germline V gene data show CDR1 as SGDLS and CDR2 as YYNGEE. V shed 0 bases, J shed 6 bases, and the junction held 5 bases outside the gene matches. CDR3 residues: CASSVVVAGGLNEQFF. CDR3 nucleotides: TGTGCCAGCAGCGTAGTAGTAGCGGGGGGGCTCAATGAGCAGTTCTTC.

V and J are TRBV20-1 and TRBJ2-1, with D perhaps TRBD1 (6 bases). The CDR3 has 13 residues. Trimming left V 6 bases short and J 7 bases short, with 16 bases between. CDR1 and CDR2 (germline): DFQATT, SNEGSKA (reference sequence). The CDR3 is CSARGSPANEQFF. The DNA of the CDR3 is TGCAGTGCAAGGGGGTCGCCGGCTAATGAGCAGTTCTTC.